The TCR beta chain under discussion was sequenced for a study of post-analysis software for immune sequencing data. Looking at the study overall: Included courses were relapsing-remitting and secondary progressive multiple sclerosis; progressive-relapsing multiple sclerosis was also included.

Details on this clonotype: Its target is unknown.

CDR3 length: 14 amino acids. J was trimmed by 8 bases and V by 6 bases; bases with no gene match: 11. Germline V lookup: CDR1 SGHRS, CDR2 YFSETQ. cDNA libraries of TCR beta carried unique molecular identifiers. The authors obtained approximately 460,000 cDNA molecules from roughly 1.1 to 9.2 million T cells. TCRdb independently ran MiXCR on the PCR reads; one entry per CDR3 protein. The profile covers fewer than 850,000 distinct CDR3 sequences, with around 45% appearing a single time and roughly 4.9% taken by the ten largest. Findings of the study overall: Controls had lower frequencies than patients of about 5 TRBV segments, which included TRBV5-6, TRBV5-1 and TRBV20-1. For normalized Chao1 diversity, multiple sclerosis patients scored significantly lower than controls did. Batch-mates among the samples co-clustered strongly by F measure.

Sequenced input: blood. The chain carries TRBV5-1 and TRBJ2-1, with 7 bases lining up with TRBD2. The origin of this receptor is a girl aged 5-17 years with multiple sclerosis. CDR3 bases: TGCGCCAGCACCCCAGGCGGGAGTGTCGATGAGCAGTTCTTC. This codes for CASTPGGSVDEQFF.